This T cell receptor beta chain derives from a study of blood T cell repertoires in COVID-19. Libraries were prepared by immunoSEQ multiplex PCR; TCRdb keeps only in-frame clonotypes and omits some of them. Counted here are some 220,000 clones, more than 80% occurring once; the ten biggest clones make up around 1.3%. The V segment lost 1 base and the J segment 1 base; nucleotides outside the gene matches: 2. This CDR3 is 16 amino acids long. Germline-derived CDR1 and CDR2 are LNHDA and SQIVND (reference sequence). The clonotype was recovered from a woman aged 25 to 39 with COVID-19, enrolled during active disease. The sequencing input was peripheral blood. The J gene is TRBJ1-1, the V gene TRBV19; 11 bases agree with TRBD1. Here the CDR3 DNA reads TGTGCCAGTAGTATAGTAGGGACAGGGGGGAACACTGAAGCTTTCTTT. Protein product: CASSIVGTGGNTEAFF.